The 10 T cell receptor beta chains below come from one sample, sequenced in a study of a mutant IDH1 vaccine in newly diagnosed glioma. Data came from immunoSEQ multiplex PCR; TCRdb stores just in-frame clones and leaves some out. The repertoire has over 35,000 clones, roughly 81% of them found once; the top ten carry just over 5%. Sample time point: week 23, last vaccination. All doses held 300 ug of mutant IDH1 20-mer peptide, with topical imiquimod. No antigen is known for these receptors. The sequencing used PBMCs, collected from a glioma patient whose treatment included an IDH1 peptide vaccine. These receptors were obtained from a man aged 35 to 55 with glioma.

The chain joins TRBV19 to TRBJ1-1, with D maybe TRBD1 (5 bases). Germline V lookup: CDR1 LNHDA, CDR2 SQIVND (reference sequence). The CDR3 is 15 residues long. V was shortened by 9 bases and J by 0 bases, with 17 bases between the two germline ends. The CDR3 sequence: CASASGGGMNTEAFF. The DNA of the CDR3 is TGTGCCAGCGCCTCTGGGGGGGGGATGAACACTGAAGCTTTCTTT.

The V call is TRBV19, the J call TRBJ2-4; D possibly corresponds to TRBD2 (6 bases). CDR1 is LNHDA, CDR2 SQIVND, per germline (reference sequence). This CDR3 comprises 13 residues. V gave up 6 bases and J gave up 9 bases, with 15 bases separating them. CDR3 bases: TGTGCCAGTAGGGGGACTGCCAACGGCATTCAGTACTTC. Its protein product is CASRGTANGIQYF.

The chain has TRBV25-1 and TRBJ2-7; the match to TRBD2 covers 10 bases. In germline, CDR1 is MGHDK, CDR2 SYGVNS. The CDR3 sequence is 14 residues long. V was pared by 6 bases and J by 0 bases, with 2 bases of the junction left unmatched. The chain's CDR3 is CASSLAGVSYEQYF. The CDR3 DNA reads as TGTGCCAGCAGCCTAGCGGGGGTCTCCTACGAGCAGTACTTC.

Only a few counts were recorded for this clone. The V and J genes are TRBV6-5 and TRBJ2-2; D is tentatively TRBD1 or TRBD2 (5 bases each). V lost 5 bases and J lost 6, with 13 bases in between. The CDR3 loop spans 14 amino acids. Germline-derived CDR1 and CDR2 are MNHEY and SVGAGI. The CDR3 DNA reads TGTGCCAGCAGTCAAACCCCGGGACCCGGGGAGCTGTTTTTT. Amino acid sequence: CASSQTPGPGELFF.

V gene TRBV30 combines with J gene TRBJ1-1; 12 bases are a match to TRBD1. Looked up from germline, CDR1 is GTSNPN and CDR2 is SVGIG (reference sequence). V gave up 5 bases and J gave up 4 bases; unmatched junction bases: 11. The CDR3 sequence is 16 residues long. The CDR3 loop is CAWPGTGGAVSTEAFF. The CDR3 DNA reads TGTGCCTGGCCCGGGACAGGGGGCGCGGTGAGCACTGAAGCTTTCTTT.

The chain employs TRBV19 and TRBJ1-4, with a weak D call TRBD1 (6 bases). Germline V gives CDR1 LNHDA, CDR2 SQIVND (reference sequence). Trimming shortened V by 9 bases and J by 0 bases, and 8 bases separated the two germline ends. The CDR3 contains 13 residues. CDR3 DNA: TGTGCCAGCAGGACAGCAACTAATGAAAAACTGTTTTTT. Amino acid sequence: CASRTATNEKLFF.

The gene calls are TRBV14 and TRBJ1-4; D gene uncertain. CDR1 SGHDN and CDR2 FVKESK come from the germline V gene. The CDR3 is 15 amino acids. Trimming pared 3 bases from V and 8 bases from J, leaving 16 bases between. The CDR3 sequence: CASSQIGLRGEKLFF. The CDR3 nucleotides are TGTGCCAGCAGCCAGATTGGGCTGCGAGGGGAAAAACTGTTTTTT.

The V gene is TRBV18, the J gene TRBJ2-7; D may be TRBD1 or TRBD2 (6 bases each). This CDR3 has 13 amino acids. Per germline, CDR1 KGHSH and CDR2 LQKENI. The ends were cut back, 5 bases at V and 2 bases at J, with 10 bases in the middle. The CDR3 here is CASSGGPTYEQYF. The CDR3 DNA is TGTGCCAGCTCAGGGGGGCCAACCTACGAGCAGTACTTC.

This clone occurred a few times. The chain joins TRBV29-1 to TRBJ1-1, with D possibly TRBD1 on 5 matching bases. The germline gives CDR1 SQVTM, CDR2 ANQGSEA. With 7 bases removed from V and 6 bases from J, the gap between germline ends came to 9 bases. The length of the CDR3 is 10 residues. In DNA form, the CDR3 reads TGCAGCGCCTGGACATCTGAAGCTTTCTTT. It yields the protein CSAWTSEAFF.

A few counts support this clone. V usage is TRBV29-1 and J usage is TRBJ2-7, with 8 bases that match TRBD1. This CDR3 is 14 amino acids long. Per the germline V gene, CDR1 is SQVTM and CDR2 is ANQGSEA. Losses at the gene ends were 6 bases for V and 1 base for J; bases not matched to a gene: 8. CDR3: CSVVGQGASYEQYF. The DNA of the CDR3 is TGCAGCGTCGTGGGGCAGGGGGCATCCTACGAGCAGTACTTC.